A single sample is the source of the 11 T cell receptor beta chains below, sequenced in a study of T cells in Graves' hyperthyroidism and ophthalmopathy. Amplification targeted TCR beta CDR3 regions from RNA transcripts. HTBI primers were the set used in a first-round RT-PCR of the TCR CDR3. TCRdb reanalysed the multiplex PCR reads using MiXCR and keeps one entry per CDR3 protein. The data hold about 640,000 distinct CDR3 sequences, with 45% observed a single time. Sequencing was performed on peripheral blood or thyroid tissue (not recorded which). The receptors shown here come from an adult man with Graves' disease, either hyperthyroidism or ophthalmopathy (not recorded which).

About this clonotype: Given a much more abundant clone one base away, this may be a read error. The chain has TRBV5-1 and TRBJ1-1, with D maybe TRBD1 (5 bases). The V end lost 2 bases, the J end lost 5 bases, and 13 bases lay between the germline ends. CDR3 length equals 14 residues. CDR1 SGHRS and CDR2 YFSETQ come from the germline V gene. CDR3 in DNA: TGCGCCAGCAGCTTCGCAGGGTCAGGTACTGAAGCTTTCTTT. Protein product: CASSFAGSGTEAFF. The full variable domain, rest sourced from reference TRBV5-1 and TRBJ1-1, is KAGVTQTPRYLIKTRGQQVTLSCSPISGHRSVSWYQQTPGQGLQFLFEYFSETQRNKGNFPGRFSGRQFSNSRSEMNVSTLELGDSALYLCASSFAGSGTEAFFGQGTRLTVV.

This clonotype was seen a handful of times. The rearrangement uses TRBV7-9 and TRBJ1-2, with D possibly TRBD1 on 5 matching bases. Between the trimmed V and J ends, which lost 6 bases and 4 bases, there was a span of 15 bases. This CDR3 has 14 residues. Germline V gives CDR1 SEHNR, CDR2 FQNEAQ (reference sequence). In DNA form, the CDR3 reads TGTGCCAGCAGTCAAGGAGGCGGGGGCTATGGCTACACCTTC. Translating it yields CASSQGGGGYGYTF.

The chain recombines TRBV2 with TRBJ1-2; perhaps TRBD1 as D (5 bases). Germline assignment: CDR1 SNHLY and CDR2 FYNNEI. V lost 2 bases, J lost 7 bases, and 17 bases lay in between. The CDR3 runs 15 residues. CDR3 nucleotides: TGTGCCAGCAGTGAAATTAAGTGGGGCCGTCCTGGCTACACCTTC. As protein: CASSEIKWGRPGYTF.

This chain connects TRBV7-9 to TRBJ1-1; tentative D call: TRBD1 (6 bases). The CDR3 sequence is 15 residues long. Per the germline V gene, CDR1 is SEHNR and CDR2 is FQNEAQ (reference sequence). The ends were cut back, 1 base at V and 3 bases at J, with 12 bases in the middle. DNA of the CDR3: TGTGCCAGCAGCTTAGATCCAGGGGTGGACACTGAAGCTTTCTTT. This codes for CASSLDPGVDTEAFF.

The sample holds a few counts of this clonotype. One end of the junction fails to match germline, which may point to a read error. This rearrangement joins TRBV5-1 to TRBJ1-1; the D is unclear. CDR3 length: 13 residues. Germline V gives CDR1 SGHRS, CDR2 YFSETQ. CDR3 DNA sequence: TGCGCCAGCAGCTTGGATTCGAACGCTGAAGCTTTCTTT. It specifies CASSLDSNAEAFF.

This clonotype was seen at least ten times. The chain employs TRBV7-2 and TRBJ1-5, with D perhaps TRBD1 (5 bases). The V and J ends lost 1 base and 0 bases respectively, with 10 bases between them. Germline lookup yields CDR1 SGHTA and CDR2 FQGNSA. There are 16 residues in the CDR3. The CDR3 is CASSLGQLNSNQPQHF. CDR3 nucleotides: TGTGCCAGCAGCTTAGGACAGCTGAATAGCAATCAGCCCCAGCATTTT.

At least ten counts were recorded for this clonotype. The chain couples TRBV2 to TRBJ1-2, with D unclear. Germline assignment: CDR1 SNHLY and CDR2 FYNNEI. V was pared by 1 base and J by 2 bases, with 5 bases between. This CDR3 region has 13 residues. The CDR3: CASSEGQNYGYTF. The CDR3 DNA reads as TGTGCCAGCAGTGAAGGGCAGAACTATGGCTACACCTTC.

This clonotype was detected a few times. The rearrangement links TRBV2 to TRBJ1-2; TRBD1 aligns across 7 bases. J gave up 3 bases and V 6 bases, and 4 bases lay outside the gene matches. The CDR3 totals 13 residues. CDR1 and CDR2 from the germline V gene are SNHLY and FYNNEI. CDR3 sequence: CASRFGTDYGYTF. The CDR3 coding sequence is TGTGCCAGCAGATTCGGGACAGACTATGGCTACACCTTC.

This clonotype appeared a few times. The genes are TRBV7-2 and TRBJ2-5; 11 bases align to TRBD2. Looked up from germline, CDR1 is SGHTA and CDR2 is FQGNSA. CDR3 size: 16 residues. Trimming took 6 bases from V and 3 from J; bases not matched to a gene: 9. The CDR3 DNA reads as TGTGCCAGCAGTCGACGACTAGCGGGAACCAAAGAGACCCAGTACTTC. Translated, it gives CASSRRLAGTKETQYF.

Of note for this clonotype: A far larger clone differs by one base, so this is likely a read error. The chain couples TRBV5-1 to TRBJ2-5; 7 nucleotides match TRBD2. CDR3 length: 13 amino acids. The germline CDR1 and CDR2 sequences are SGHRS and YFSETQ. The CDR3 nucleotides are TGTGCCAGCAGCTTAATAGCGGGAGAGACCCAGTACTTC. Amino acids: CASSLIAGETQYF.

This clonotype was counted a few times. V is TRBV7-2 and J is TRBJ2-5; no clear D gene. V lost 1 base and J 7 bases, leaving 16 bases between the germline ends. CDR3 length: 15 residues. Germline lookup yields CDR1 SGHTA and CDR2 FQGNSA. CDR3 nucleotides: TGTGCCAGCAGCTTAGATCGATCTAGAGTCGGGACCCAGTACTTC. It is translated as CASSLDRSRVGTQYF.